The rows below give T cell receptor beta chains drawn from one sample of a study of cytomegalovirus exposure and HLA in healthy donors. Libraries were prepared by immunoSEQ multiplex PCR; TCRdb keeps only in-frame clonotypes and omits some of them. The table lists some 150,000 clones, over 80% of them singletons, with 1.5% in the top ten. Sequenced input: PBMCs. The receptors shown here come from a woman between 18 and 29 years old in good health and CMV-seronegative. CDR3s include the opening cysteine and the closing phenylalanine or tryptophan.

TRBJ1-1	TRBV6-5	CASSPRGMNTEAFF
TRBJ2-1	TRBV5-1	CASSIGGLWDEQFF
TRBJ2-1	TRBV6-5	CASSSRDRGQYEQFF
TRBJ1-5	TRBV6-1	CASSEVPGIGRNNQPQHF
TRBJ2-5	TRBV6-5	CASSYSMSGRETQYF
TRBJ2-3	TRBV6-5	CASSTGAGTQYF
TRBJ2-3	TRBV19	CASSTRRSTGSPDTQYF
TRBJ2-3	TRBV2	CASSEPENTDTQYF
TRBJ2-1	TRBV11-3	CASSLGLGQGARNEQFF
TRBJ1-4	TRBV5-4	CASSSRQNNEKLFF
TRBJ1-1	TRBV2	CASSTLTSRGTEAFF
TRBJ2-2	TRBV30	CAWSFGSANTGELFF
TRBJ2-1	TRBV15	CATSNGLAGSYNEQFF
TRBJ2-7	TRBV28	CASSLGLKQQYF
TRBJ2-5	TRBV5-1	CASSSPQRGGQGGRETQYF
TRBJ1-4	TRBV7-9	CASSPEPNEKLFF
TRBJ1-3	TRBV28	CASSYLTGTGNTIYF
TRBJ2-5	TRBV18	CASSPDRAETQYF
TRBJ2-5	TRBV4-2	CASSQSREETQYF
TRBJ2-5	TRBV10-2	CASSEQSGLFQETQYF
TRBJ1-2	TRBV5-6	CASSHALGQGSGYTF
TRBJ1-1	TRBV7-8	CASSLKTGSRTEAFF
TRBJ2-7	TRBV28	CASTFYSRTAHYEQYF
TRBJ2-2	TRBV11-2	CASSFGRGGRLTGELFF
TRBJ1-1	TRBV9	CASSTQGELNTEAFF
TRBJ2-7	TRBV5-4	CASSGWDSAYEQYF
TRBJ1-1	TRBV19	CASRTGTGRSTEAFF
TRBJ1-2	TRBV6-1	CASSTGDYGYTF
TRBJ1-2	TRBV4-2	CASSQDRASDSYGYTF
TRBJ1-6	TRBV19	CASRHRGNSPLHF
TRBJ1-1	TRBV5-1	CASSLERETEAFF
TRBJ2-1	TRBV7-9	CASSLVREQFF
TRBJ2-2	TRBV18	CASLNSGDTGELFF
TRBJ1-2	TRBV19	CASNIGGLPYGSWGYTF
TRBJ1-1	TRBV11-3	CASSRTGGAAQAFF
TRBJ1-5	TRBV7-8	CASAGHYNQPQHF
TRBJ1-6	TRBV29-1	CSVGSGEGSPLHF
TRBJ1-1	TRBV19	CASSRSPTGFVSEAFF
TRBJ1-6	TRBV4-1	CASSPSGTGVSIPYNSPLHF
TRBJ1-2	TRBV7-9	CAAAGIRRILNYGYTF
TRBJ2-7	TRBV29-1	CSVGRDMNEQYF
TRBJ1-4	TRBV5-1	CASSSGQGWEKLFF
TRBJ2-7	TRBV28	CASSSQGSPPYEQYF
TRBJ1-6	TRBV5-4	CASSYQGALNSPLHF
TRBJ2-7	TRBV6-5	CASSKKLGTNYEQYF